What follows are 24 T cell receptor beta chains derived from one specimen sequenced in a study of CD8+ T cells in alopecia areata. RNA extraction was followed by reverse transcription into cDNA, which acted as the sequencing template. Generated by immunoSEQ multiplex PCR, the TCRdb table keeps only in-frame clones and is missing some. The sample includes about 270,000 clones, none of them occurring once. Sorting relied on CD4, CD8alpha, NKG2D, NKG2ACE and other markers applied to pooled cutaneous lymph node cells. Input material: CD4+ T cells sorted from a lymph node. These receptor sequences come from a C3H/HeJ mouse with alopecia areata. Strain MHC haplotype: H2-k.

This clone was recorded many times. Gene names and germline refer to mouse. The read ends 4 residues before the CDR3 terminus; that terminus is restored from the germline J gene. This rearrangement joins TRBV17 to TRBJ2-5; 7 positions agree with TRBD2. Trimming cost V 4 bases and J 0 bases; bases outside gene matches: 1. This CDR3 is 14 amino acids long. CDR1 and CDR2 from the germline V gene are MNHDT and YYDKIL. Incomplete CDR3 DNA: TGTGCTAGCAGTATCTGGGGGAACCAAGAC. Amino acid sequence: CASSIWGNQD. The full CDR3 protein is CASSIWGNQDTQYF.

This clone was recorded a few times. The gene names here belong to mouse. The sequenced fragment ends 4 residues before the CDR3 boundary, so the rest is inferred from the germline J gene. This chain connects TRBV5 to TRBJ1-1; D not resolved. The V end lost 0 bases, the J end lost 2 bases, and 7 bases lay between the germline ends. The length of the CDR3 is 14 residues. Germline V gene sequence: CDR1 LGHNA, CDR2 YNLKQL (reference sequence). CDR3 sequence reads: CASSQDNFNTEVFF. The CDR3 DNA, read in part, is TGTGCCAGCAGCCAAGACAATTTTAACACA.

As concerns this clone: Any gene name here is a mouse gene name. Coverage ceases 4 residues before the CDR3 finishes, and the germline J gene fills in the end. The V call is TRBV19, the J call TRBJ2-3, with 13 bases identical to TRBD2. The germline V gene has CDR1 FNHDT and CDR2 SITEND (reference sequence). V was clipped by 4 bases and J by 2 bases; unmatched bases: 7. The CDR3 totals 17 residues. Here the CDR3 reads CASSPRTGGATAETLYF. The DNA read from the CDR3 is TGTGCCAGCAGTCCCCGGACTGGGGGGGCGACTGCAGAA.

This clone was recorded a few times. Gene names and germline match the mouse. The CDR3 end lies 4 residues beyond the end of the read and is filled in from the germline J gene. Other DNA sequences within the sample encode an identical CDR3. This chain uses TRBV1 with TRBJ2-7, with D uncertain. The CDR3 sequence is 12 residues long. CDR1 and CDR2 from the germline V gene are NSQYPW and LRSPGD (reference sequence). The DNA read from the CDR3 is TGCACCTGCAGTGCAGCAGGAGAT. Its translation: CTCSAAGD. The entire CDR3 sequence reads CTCSAAGDEQYF.

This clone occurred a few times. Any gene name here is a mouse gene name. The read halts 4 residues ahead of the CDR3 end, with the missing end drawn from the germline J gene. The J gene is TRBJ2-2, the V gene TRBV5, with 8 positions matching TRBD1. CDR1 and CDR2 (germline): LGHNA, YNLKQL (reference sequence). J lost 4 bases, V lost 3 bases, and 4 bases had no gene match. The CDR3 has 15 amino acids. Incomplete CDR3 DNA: TGTGCCAGCAGCCAGGCAACAGGGGGCACCGGG. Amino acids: CASSQATGGTG. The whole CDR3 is CASSQATGGTGQLYF.

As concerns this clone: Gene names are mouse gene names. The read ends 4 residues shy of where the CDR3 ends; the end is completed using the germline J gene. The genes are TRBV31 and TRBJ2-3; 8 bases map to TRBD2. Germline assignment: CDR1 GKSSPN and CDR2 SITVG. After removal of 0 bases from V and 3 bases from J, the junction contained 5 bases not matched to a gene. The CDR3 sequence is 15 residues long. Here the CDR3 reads CAWSLGGLRAETLYF. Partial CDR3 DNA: TGTGCCTGGAGTCTGGGGGGGCTACGGGCAGAA.

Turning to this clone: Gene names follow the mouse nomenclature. The CDR3 sequence is CAWSLSGVSSYEQYF. CDR3 bases read: TGTGCCTGGAGTCTATCTGGGGTAAGCTCCTAT. V and J are TRBV31 and TRBJ2-7, with D tentatively TRBD2 (6 bases). The sequence runs out 4 residues before the end of the CDR3; the remainder is reconstructed from the germline J gene. Looked up from germline, CDR1 is GKSSPN and CDR2 is SITVG. This CDR3 has 15 amino acids. Trimming removed 0 bases at V and 0 bases at J, with 12 bases between.

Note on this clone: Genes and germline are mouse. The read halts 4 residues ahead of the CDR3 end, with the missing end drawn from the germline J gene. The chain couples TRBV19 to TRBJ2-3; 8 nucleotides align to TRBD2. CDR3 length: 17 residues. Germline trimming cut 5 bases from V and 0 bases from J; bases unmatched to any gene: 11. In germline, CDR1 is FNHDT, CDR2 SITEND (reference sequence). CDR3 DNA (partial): TGTGCCAGCAGGTCGGGGGGGGCAGCCACTAGTGCAGAA. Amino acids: CASRSGGAATSAE. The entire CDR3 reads CASRSGGAATSAETLYF.

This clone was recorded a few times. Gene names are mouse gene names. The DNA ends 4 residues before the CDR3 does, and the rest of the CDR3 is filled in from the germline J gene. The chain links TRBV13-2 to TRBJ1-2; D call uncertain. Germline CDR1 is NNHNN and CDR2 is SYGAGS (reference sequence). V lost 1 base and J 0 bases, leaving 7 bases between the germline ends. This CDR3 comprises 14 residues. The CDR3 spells CASGDPQSNSDYTF. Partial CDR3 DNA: TGTGCCAGCGGTGATCCACAATCAAACTCC.

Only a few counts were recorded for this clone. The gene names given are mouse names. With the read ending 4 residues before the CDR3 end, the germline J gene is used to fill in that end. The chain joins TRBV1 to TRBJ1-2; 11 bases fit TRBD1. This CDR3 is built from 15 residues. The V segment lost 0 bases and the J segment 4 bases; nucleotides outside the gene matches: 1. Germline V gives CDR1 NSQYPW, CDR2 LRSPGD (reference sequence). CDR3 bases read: TGCACCTGCAGTGCAGAGGGGACAGGGGGCTCC. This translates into CTCSAEGTGGS. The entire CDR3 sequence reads CTCSAEGTGGSDYTF.

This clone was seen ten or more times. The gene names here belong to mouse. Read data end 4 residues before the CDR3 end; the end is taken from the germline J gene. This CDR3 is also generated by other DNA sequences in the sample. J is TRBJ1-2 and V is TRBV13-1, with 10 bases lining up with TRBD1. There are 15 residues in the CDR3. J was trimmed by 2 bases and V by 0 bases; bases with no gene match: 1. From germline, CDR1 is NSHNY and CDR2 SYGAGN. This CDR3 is CASSDAGQGNSDYTF. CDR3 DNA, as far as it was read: TGTGCCAGCAGTGATGCGGGACAGGGGAACTCC.

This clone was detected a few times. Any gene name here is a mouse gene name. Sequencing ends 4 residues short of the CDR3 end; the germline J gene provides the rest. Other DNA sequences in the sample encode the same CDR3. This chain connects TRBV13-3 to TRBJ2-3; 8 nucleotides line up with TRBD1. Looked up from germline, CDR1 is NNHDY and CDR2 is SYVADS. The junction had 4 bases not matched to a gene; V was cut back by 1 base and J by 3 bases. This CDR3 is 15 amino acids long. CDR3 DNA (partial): TGTGCCAGCAGTGATTCAGGGGGCGGAGCAGAA. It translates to CASSDSGGGAE. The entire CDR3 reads CASSDSGGGAETLYF.

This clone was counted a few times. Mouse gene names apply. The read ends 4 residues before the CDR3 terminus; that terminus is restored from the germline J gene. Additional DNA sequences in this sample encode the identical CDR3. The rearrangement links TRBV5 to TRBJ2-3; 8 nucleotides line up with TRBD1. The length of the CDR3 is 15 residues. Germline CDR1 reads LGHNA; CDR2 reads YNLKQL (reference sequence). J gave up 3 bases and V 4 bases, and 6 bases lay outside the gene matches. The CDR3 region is CASSPQGAGAETLYF. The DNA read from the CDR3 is TGTGCCAGCAGCCCCCAGGGGGCGGGCGCAGAA.

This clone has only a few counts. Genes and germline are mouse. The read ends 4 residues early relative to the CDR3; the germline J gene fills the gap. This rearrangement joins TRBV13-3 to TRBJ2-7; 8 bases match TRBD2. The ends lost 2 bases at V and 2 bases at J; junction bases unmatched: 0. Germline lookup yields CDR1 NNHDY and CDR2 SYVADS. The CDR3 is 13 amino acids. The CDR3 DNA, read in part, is TGTGCCAGCAGTGAACTGGGGGCCTAT. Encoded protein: CASSELGAY. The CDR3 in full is CASSELGAYEQYF.

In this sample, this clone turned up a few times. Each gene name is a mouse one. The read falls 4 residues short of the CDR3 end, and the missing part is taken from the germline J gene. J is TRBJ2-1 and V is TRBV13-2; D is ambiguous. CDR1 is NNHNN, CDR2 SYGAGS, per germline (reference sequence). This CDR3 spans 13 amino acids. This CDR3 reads CASGAPVGAEQFF. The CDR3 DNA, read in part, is TGTGCCAGCGGGGCCCCGGTTGGGGCT.

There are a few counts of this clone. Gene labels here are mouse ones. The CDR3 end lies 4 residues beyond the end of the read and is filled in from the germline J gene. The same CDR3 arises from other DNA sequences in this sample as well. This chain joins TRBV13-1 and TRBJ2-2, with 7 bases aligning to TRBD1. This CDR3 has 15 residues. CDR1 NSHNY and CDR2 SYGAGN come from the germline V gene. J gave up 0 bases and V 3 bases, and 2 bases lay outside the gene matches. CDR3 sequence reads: CASSGQGPNTGQLYF. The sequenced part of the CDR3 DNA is TGTGCCAGCAGTGGACAGGGCCCAAACACCGGG.

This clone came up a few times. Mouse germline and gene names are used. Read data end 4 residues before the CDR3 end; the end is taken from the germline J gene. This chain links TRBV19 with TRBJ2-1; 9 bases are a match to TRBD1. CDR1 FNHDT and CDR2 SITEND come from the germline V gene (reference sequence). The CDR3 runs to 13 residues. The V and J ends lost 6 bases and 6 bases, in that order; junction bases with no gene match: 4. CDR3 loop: CASTGDRVAEQFF. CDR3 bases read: TGTGCCAGCACCGGGGACAGGGTTGCT.

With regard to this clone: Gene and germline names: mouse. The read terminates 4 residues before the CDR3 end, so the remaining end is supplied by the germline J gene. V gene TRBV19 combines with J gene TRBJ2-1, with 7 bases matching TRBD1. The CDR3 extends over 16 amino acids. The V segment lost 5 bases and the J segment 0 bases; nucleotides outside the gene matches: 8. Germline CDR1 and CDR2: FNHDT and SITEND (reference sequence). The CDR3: CASSQTGQYNYAEQFF. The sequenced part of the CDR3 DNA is TGTGCCAGCAGCCAAACGGGACAGTATAACTATGCT.

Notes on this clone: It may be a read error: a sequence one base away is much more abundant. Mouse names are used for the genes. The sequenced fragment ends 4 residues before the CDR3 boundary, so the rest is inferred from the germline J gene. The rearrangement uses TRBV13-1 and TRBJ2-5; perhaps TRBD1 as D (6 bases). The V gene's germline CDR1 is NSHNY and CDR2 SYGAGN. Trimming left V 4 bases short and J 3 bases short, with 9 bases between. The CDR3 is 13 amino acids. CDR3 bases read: TGTGCCAGCAGTAGGGGACAACAAGAC. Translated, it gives CASSRGQQD. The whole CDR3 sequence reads CASSRGQQDTQYF.

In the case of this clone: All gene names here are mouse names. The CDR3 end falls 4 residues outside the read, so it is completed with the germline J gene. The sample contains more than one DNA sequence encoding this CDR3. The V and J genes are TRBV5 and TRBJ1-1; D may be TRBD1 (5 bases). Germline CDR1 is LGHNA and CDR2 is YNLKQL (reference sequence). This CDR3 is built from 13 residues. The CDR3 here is CASSLGQNTEVFF. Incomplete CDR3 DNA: TGTGCCAGCAGCCTTGGACAAAATACA.

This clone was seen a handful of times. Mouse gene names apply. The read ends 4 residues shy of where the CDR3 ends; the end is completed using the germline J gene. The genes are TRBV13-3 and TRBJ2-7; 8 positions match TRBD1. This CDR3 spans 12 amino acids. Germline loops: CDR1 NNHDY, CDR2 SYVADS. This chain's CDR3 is CASSPGGDEQYF. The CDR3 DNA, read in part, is TGTGCCAGCAGTCCAGGGGGCGAT.

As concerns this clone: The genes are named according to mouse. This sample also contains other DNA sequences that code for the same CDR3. CDR3 sequence: CASSNKNTLYF. The sequenced CDR3 bases are TGTGCCAGCAGCAACAAAAAC. V gene TRBV19 combines with J gene TRBJ2-4, with D unclear. From the germline J gene comes the end of the CDR3, since the read stops 4 residues before it. The CDR3 spans 11 residues. CDR1 and CDR2 from the germline V gene are FNHDT and SITEND (reference sequence).

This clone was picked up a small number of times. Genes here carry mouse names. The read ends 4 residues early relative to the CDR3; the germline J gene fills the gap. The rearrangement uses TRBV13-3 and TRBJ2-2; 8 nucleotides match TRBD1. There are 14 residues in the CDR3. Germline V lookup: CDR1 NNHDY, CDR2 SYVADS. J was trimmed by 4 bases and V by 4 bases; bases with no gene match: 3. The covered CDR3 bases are TGTGCCAGCAGTTCACAGGGGGGCACCGGG. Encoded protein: CASSSQGGTG. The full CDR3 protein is CASSSQGGTGQLYF.

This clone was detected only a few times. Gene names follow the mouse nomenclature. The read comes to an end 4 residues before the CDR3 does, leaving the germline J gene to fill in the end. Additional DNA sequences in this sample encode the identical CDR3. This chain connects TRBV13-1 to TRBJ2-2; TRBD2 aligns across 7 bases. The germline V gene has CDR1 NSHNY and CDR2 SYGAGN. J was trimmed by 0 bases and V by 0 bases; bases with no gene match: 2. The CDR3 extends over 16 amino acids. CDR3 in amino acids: CASSDAGGSNTGQLYF. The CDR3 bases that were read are TGTGCCAGCAGTGATGCTGGGGGTTCAAACACCGGG.